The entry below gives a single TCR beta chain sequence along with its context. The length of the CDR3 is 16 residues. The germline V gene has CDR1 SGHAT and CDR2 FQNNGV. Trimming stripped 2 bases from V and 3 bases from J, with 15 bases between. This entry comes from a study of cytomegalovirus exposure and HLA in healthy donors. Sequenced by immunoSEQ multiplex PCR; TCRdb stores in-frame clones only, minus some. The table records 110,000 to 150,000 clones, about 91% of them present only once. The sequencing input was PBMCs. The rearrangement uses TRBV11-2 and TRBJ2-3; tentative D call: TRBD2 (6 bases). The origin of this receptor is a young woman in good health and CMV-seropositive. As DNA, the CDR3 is TGTGCCAGCAGCTTACGCTCCCGGGACTTTACAGATACGCAGTATTTT. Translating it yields CASSLRSRDFTDTQYF.